A single sample is the source of the 7 T cell receptor beta chains below, sequenced in a study of CD8 T cells in ankylosing spondylitis. MiXCR, applied by TCRdb to the 5' RACE reads, yields one record per CDR3 protein. Here the sample spans just over 300,000 distinct CDR3 sequences, about a fifth being singletons. Sequences were obtained from blood, either unsorted or a sorted T cell fraction (not recorded which). Source of these receptors: a female donor with ankylosing spondylitis or in good health (not recorded which).

This clonotype was seen a handful of times. The J gene is TRBJ2-5, the V gene TRBV20-1; TRBD1 aligns across 7 bases. V was pared by 3 bases and J by 4 bases, with 5 bases of the junction left unmatched. Per the germline V gene, CDR1 is DFQATT and CDR2 is SNEGSKA (reference sequence). This CDR3 is 13 amino acids long. The CDR3, as DNA: TGCAGTGCTAGGGAACAGGGGCGAGAGACCCAGTACTTC. This encodes CSAREQGRETQYF.

The CDR3 spells CASSYSKALTYNEQFF. In DNA, the CDR3 is TGTGCCAGCAGTTACTCAAAAGCGTTAACCTACAATGAGCAGTTCTTC. V is TRBV6-2 or TRBV6-3 and J is TRBJ2-1, with D uncertain. Germline values: CDR1 MNHEY, CDR2 SVGEGT. V was trimmed by 0 bases and J by 2 bases, leaving 11 bases between them. This CDR3 has 16 residues.

V is TRBV29-1 and J is TRBJ2-1, with D tentatively TRBD2 (5 bases). Germline-derived CDR1 and CDR2 are SQVTM and ANQGSEA. The CDR3 has 14 amino acids. CDR3: CRDIDYPAYNEQFF. The CDR3 bases are TGCAGAGATATAGACTACCCGGCCTACAATGAGCAGTTCTTC.

This clonotype has only a few counts. The rearrangement uses TRBV6-1 and TRBJ1-4; D gene ambiguous. Germline-derived CDR1 and CDR2 are MNHNS and SASEGT. V was pared by 6 bases and J by 1 base, with 9 bases between. The CDR3 runs to 14 residues. DNA for the CDR3: TGTGCCAGCAGGGGTGGGAGAACTAATGAAAAACTGTTTTTT. As protein: CASRGGRTNEKLFF.

This clonotype was seen a few times. The CDR3 protein is CAISEEGGKKETQYF. CDR3 DNA: TGTGCCATCAGTGAGGAGGGCGGTAAGAAGGAGACCCAGTACTTC. This chain links TRBV10-3 with TRBJ2-5; D is possibly TRBD2 (5 bases). Trimming removed 2 bases at V and 5 bases at J, with 15 bases between. The CDR3 totals 15 residues. Germline CDR1 and CDR2: ENHRY and SYGVKD.

This clonotype was observed a few times. The chain couples TRBV28 to TRBJ2-2, with 12 bases lining up with TRBD2. CDR1 and CDR2 (germline): MDHEN, SYDVKM. V was pared by 6 bases and J by 7 bases, with 6 bases of the junction left unmatched. The CDR3 is made up of 15 amino acids. The CDR3 sequence: CASSVLAGGSGELFF. The CDR3 nucleotides are TGTGCCAGCAGCGTACTAGCGGGAGGCAGCGGGGAGCTGTTTTTT.

This clonotype appeared many times. This chain uses TRBV7-2 with TRBJ2-2; no clear D gene. Trimming took off 6 bases at V and 7 bases at J, with 12 bases between the two ends. The CDR3 consists of 13 residues. In germline, CDR1 is SGHTA, CDR2 FQGNSA. The CDR3 loop is CASRYLDLGELFF. CDR3 bases: TGTGCCAGCAGATACCTTGACCTCGGGGAGCTGTTTTTT. Drawing the rest from reference TRBV7-2 and TRBJ2-2, the complete variable domain is GAGVSQSPSNKVTEKGKDVELRCDPISGHTALYWYRQSLGQGLEFLIYFQGNSAPDKSGLPSDRFSAERTGGSVSTLTIQRTQQEDSAVYLCASRYLDLGELFFGEGSRLTVL.